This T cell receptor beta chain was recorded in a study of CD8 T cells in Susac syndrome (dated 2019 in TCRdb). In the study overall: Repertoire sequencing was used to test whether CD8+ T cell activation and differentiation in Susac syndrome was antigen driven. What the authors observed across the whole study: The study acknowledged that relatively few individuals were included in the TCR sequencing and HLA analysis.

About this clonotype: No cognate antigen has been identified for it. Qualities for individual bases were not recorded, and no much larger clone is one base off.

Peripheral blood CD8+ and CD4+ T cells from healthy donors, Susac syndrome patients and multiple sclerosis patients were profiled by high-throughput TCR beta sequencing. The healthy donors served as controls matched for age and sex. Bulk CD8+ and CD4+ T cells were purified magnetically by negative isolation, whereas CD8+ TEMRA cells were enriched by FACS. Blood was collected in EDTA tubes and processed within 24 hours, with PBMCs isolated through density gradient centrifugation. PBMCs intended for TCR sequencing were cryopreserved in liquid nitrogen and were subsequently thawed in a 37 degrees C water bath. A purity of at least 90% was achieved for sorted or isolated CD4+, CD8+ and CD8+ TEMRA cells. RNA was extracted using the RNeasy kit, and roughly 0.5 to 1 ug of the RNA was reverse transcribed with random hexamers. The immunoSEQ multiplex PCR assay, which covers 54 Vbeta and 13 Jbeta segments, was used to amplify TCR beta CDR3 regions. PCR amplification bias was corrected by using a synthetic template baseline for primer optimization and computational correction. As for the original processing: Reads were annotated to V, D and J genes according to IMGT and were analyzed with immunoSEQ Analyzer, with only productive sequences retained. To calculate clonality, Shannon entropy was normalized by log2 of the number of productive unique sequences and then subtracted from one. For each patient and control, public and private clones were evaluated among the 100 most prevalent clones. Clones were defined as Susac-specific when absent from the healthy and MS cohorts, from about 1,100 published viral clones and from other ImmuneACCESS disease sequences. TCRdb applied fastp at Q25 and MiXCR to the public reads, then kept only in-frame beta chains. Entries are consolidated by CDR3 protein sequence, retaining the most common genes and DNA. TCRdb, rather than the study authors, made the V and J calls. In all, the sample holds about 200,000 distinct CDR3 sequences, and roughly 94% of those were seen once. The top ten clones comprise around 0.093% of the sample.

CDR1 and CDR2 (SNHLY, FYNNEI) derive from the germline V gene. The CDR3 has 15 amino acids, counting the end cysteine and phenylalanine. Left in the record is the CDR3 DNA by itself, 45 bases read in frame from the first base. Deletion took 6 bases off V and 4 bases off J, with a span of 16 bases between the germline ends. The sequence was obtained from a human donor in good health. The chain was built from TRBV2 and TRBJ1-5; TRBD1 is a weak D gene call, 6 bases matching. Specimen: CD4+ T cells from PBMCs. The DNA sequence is TGTGCCAGCAGCCTGGGGAGGGGGGTAAATCAGCCCCAGCATTTT. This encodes CASSLGRGVNQPQHF. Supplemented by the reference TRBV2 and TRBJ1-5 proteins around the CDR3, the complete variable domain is EPEVTQTPSHQVTQMGQEVILRCVPISNHLYFYWYRQILGQKVEFLVSFYNNEISEKSEIFDDQFSVERPDGSNFTLKIRSTKLEDSAMYFCASSLGRGVNQPQHFGDGTRLSIL.